One sample yielded the 21 T cell receptor beta chains listed below, sequenced in a study of T cells in Graves' hyperthyroidism and ophthalmopathy. From RNA transcripts, TCR beta CDR3 regions were amplified. First-round RT-PCR targeting the TCR CDR3 was performed with the HTBI primer set. From the multiplex PCR reads, TCRdb called clonotypes with MiXCR, one entry per CDR3 protein. Of 700,000 to 950,000 distinct CDR3 sequences listed, about a third are singletons. The specimen sequenced was blood. The origin of the receptors is a middle-aged woman with Graves' hyperthyroidism.

Note on this clonotype: A much larger clone sits a single nucleotide away, making a read error possible. The gene calls are TRBV5-1 and TRBJ1-4; 8 nucleotides match TRBD1. The junction had 5 bases not matched to a gene; V was cut back by 0 bases and J by 4 bases. This CDR3 contains 16 residues. Germline assignment: CDR1 SGHRS and CDR2 YFSETQ. CDR3 in amino acids: CASSLGGQGGNEKLFF. The CDR3 region has the DNA TGCGCCAGCAGCTTGGGAGGACAGGGTGGTAATGAAAAACTGTTTTTT.

In DNA, the CDR3 is TGTGCCAGCAGCTATACCGGCCGGATTCCATCTCTAGATACGCAGTATTTT. This translates into CASSYTGRIPSLDTQYF. The chain carries TRBV6-5 and TRBJ2-3, with D uncertain. The CDR3 totals 17 residues. The ends were cut back, 6 bases at V and 5 bases at J, with 24 bases in the middle. Germline CDR1 and CDR2: MNHEY and SVGAGI.

The rearrangement uses TRBV5-4 and TRBJ1-1, with 7 bases matching TRBD1. The CDR3 is made up of 17 amino acids. Losses at the gene ends were 4 bases for V and 3 bases for J; bases not matched to a gene: 15. The germline V gene encodes CDR1 SGHNT and CDR2 YYREEE (reference sequence). CDR3 bases: TGTGCCAGCAGCCCTACACCCAGAGACAGGGTTGACACTGAAGCTTTCTTT. It encodes CASSPTPRDRVDTEAFF. The entire variable domain, with the rest obtained from reference TRBV5-4 and TRBJ1-1, is as follows: ETGVTQSPTHLIKTRGQQVTLRCSSQSGHNTVSWYQQALGQGPQFIFQYYREEENGRGNFPPRFSGLQFPNYSSELNVNALELDDSALYLCASSPTPRDRVDTEAFFGQGTRLTVV.

As DNA, the CDR3 is TGTGCCAGCAGCGCTGGGGACCTAAATGGCTACACCTTC. Its protein is CASSAGDLNGYTF. J is TRBJ1-2 and V is TRBV12-3 or TRBV12-4; D is perhaps TRBD1 (5 bases). The V gene lost 6 bases and the J gene lost 6 bases, with 14 bases spanning the gap. The CDR3 is 13 residues long.

This clonotype was detected once. V and J are TRBV5-6 and TRBJ1-6; 7 bases agree with TRBD1. This CDR3 contains 14 residues. Germline CDR1 is SGHDT and CDR2 is YYEEEE. With 4 bases clipped from V and 11 bases from J, the junction kept 9 bases outside the gene matches. The DNA for the CDR3 is TGTGCCAGCAGCCCCTGGACAGGCGTTACACCCCTCCACTTT. Encoded protein: CASSPWTGVTPLHF.

Only a few counts were recorded for this clonotype. The rearrangement links TRBV4-1 to TRBJ2-7, with TRBD1 identical over 7 bases. CDR1 MGHRA and CDR2 YSYEKL come from the germline V gene. With 2 bases clipped from V and 5 bases from J, the junction kept 9 bases outside the gene matches. The CDR3 length is 15 residues. The CDR3 is CASSQTRDSPNEQYF. DNA for the CDR3: TGCGCCAGCAGCCAAACCAGGGACAGTCCTAACGAGCAGTACTTC.

With respect to this clonotype: A read error may explain this, as a much larger clone is one base away. The chain carries TRBV10-3 and TRBJ2-2, with unresolved D. The CDR3 covers 13 residues. Germline values: CDR1 ENHRY, CDR2 SYGVKD. DNA for the CDR3: TGTGCCATCAAAAGCGAGAACACCGGGCAGCTGTTTTTT. Its translation is CAIKSENTGQLFF.

The chain has TRBV11-1 and TRBJ2-7; D perhaps matches TRBD2 (6 bases). The germline V gene encodes CDR1 SGHAT and CDR2 FQDESV (reference sequence). The germline V and J ends were trimmed by 5 bases and 5 bases, with 19 bases remaining between them. The CDR3 spans 15 residues. CDR3 sequence: CASSLHRTKYDEQYF. The CDR3 DNA reads TGTGCCAGCAGCCTCCACAGGACTAAATATGACGAGCAGTACTTC. Full variable domain (missing parts from reference TRBV11-1 and TRBJ2-7): EAEVAQSPRYKITEKSQAVAFWCDPISGHATLYWYRQILGQGPELLVQFQDESVVDDSQLPKDRFSAERLKGVDSTLKIQPAELGDSAMYLCASSLHRTKYDEQYFGPGTRLTVT.

This clonotype was found a few times. The V gene is TRBV6-1, the J gene TRBJ1-5; no clear D. The CDR3 extends over 14 amino acids. Germline V gives CDR1 MNHNS, CDR2 SASEGT. Trimming removed 4 bases at V and 5 bases at J, with 12 bases between. The chain's CDR3 is CASSGRTSDQPQHF. CDR3 sequence (DNA): TGTGCCAGCAGTGGGAGGACCTCAGATCAGCCCCAGCATTTT.

This rearrangement joins TRBV7-3 to TRBJ1-1; 8 nucleotides agree with TRBD1. Trimming took 2 bases from V and 6 from J; bases not matched to a gene: 5. There are 14 residues in the CDR3. Germline CDR1 is SGHTA and CDR2 is FQGTGA. CDR3 protein: CASSLGQGAAEAFF. The CDR3, as DNA: TGTGCCAGCAGCTTAGGCCAGGGGGCAGCTGAAGCTTTCTTT.

V usage is TRBV7-2 and J usage is TRBJ1-1; 9 bases map to TRBD1. From germline, CDR1 is SGHTA and CDR2 FQGNSA. The CDR3 is 17 amino acids. Trimming cost V 5 bases and J 3 bases; bases outside gene matches: 13. The CDR3 loop reads CASSHGRTGVWDTEAFF. The CDR3 nucleotides read TGTGCCAGCAGCCACGGAAGGACAGGGGTATGGGACACTGAAGCTTTCTTT.

This clonotype appeared a few times. One junction end disagrees with the germline gene, perhaps due to a read error. V gene TRBV10-3 combines with J gene TRBJ2-7; 11 nucleotides align to TRBD1. CDR1 and CDR2 (germline): ENHRY, SYGVKD. The CDR3 is 14 amino acids. The DNA for the CDR3 is TGTGCCAGCAGTTCTAGGACAGGGGGCGACGAGCAGTACTTC. Translation gives CASSSRTGGDEQYF.

The rearrangement links TRBV20-1 to TRBJ2-7, with a tentative D call TRBD1 (6 bases). The CDR3 runs to 17 residues. Looked up from germline, CDR1 is DFQATT and CDR2 is SNEGSKA (reference sequence). Trimming removed 0 bases at V and 1 base at J, with 19 bases between. This CDR3 is CSARDRPTQQGSYEQYF. CDR3 nucleotides: TGCAGTGCTAGAGATCGACCCACCCAACAGGGTTCCTACGAGCAGTACTTC.

The J gene is TRBJ1-6, the V gene TRBV5-4; the match to TRBD1 covers 11 bases. This CDR3 comprises 15 residues. After removal of 2 bases from V and 6 bases from J, the junction contained 1 base not matched to a gene. Germline-derived CDR1 and CDR2 are SGHNT and YYREEE (reference sequence). CDR3 in DNA: TGTGCCAGCAGCTTCGGGACAGGGGGTAATTCACCCCTCCACTTT. It translates to CASSFGTGGNSPLHF. Based on the CDR3 plus reference TRBV5-4 and TRBJ1-6, the full variable domain is ETGVTQSPTHLIKTRGQQVTLRCSSQSGHNTVSWYQQALGQGPQFIFQYYREEENGRGNFPPRFSGLQFPNYSSELNVNALELDDSALYLCASSFGTGGNSPLHFGNGTRLTVT.

This clonotype has more than one count but fewer than ten. The rearrangement uses TRBV6-1 and TRBJ2-7; no definite D call. Trimming removed 9 bases at V and 3 bases at J, with 15 bases between. The length of the CDR3 is 13 residues. CDR1 is MNHNS, CDR2 SASEGT, per germline. CDR3 DNA sequence: TGTGCCAGTACAGACGGCAACTACTACGAGCAGTACTTC. Encoded protein: CASTDGNYYEQYF.

A word on this clonotype: One junction end disagrees with the germline gene, perhaps due to a read error. The rearrangement uses TRBV2 and TRBJ1-2; the D gene is possibly TRBD1 (5 bases). The CDR3 length is 13 residues. Germline CDR1 SNHLY, CDR2 FYNNEI. The chain's CDR3 is CASREGAIYGYTF. CDR3 nucleotides: TGTGCCAGCAGGGAAGGGGCCATCTATGGCTACACCTTC.

A few counts support this clonotype. In DNA form, the CDR3 reads TGCGCCAGCAGCTTGTACGACAGCTCCTACGAGCAGTACTTC. Translation gives CASSLYDSSYEQYF. The J gene is TRBJ2-7, the V gene TRBV5-1, with D perhaps matching TRBD1 (5 bases). CDR1 and CDR2 (germline): SGHRS, YFSETQ. V was pared by 1 base and J by 0 bases, with 8 bases between. This CDR3 comprises 14 residues.

The rearrangement links TRBV7-9 to TRBJ1-6; 7 bases match TRBD1. Trimming cost V 5 bases and J 9 bases; bases outside gene matches: 7. The CDR3 length is 14 residues. The germline CDR1 and CDR2 sequences are SEHNR and FQNEAQ (reference sequence). For the CDR3, the DNA is TGTGCCAGCAGCCAGACAGGGAGGGGTTCACCCCTCCACTTT. Translated: CASSQTGRGSPLHF.

This chain joins TRBV7-9 and TRBJ1-2, with no clear D. CDR1 SEHNR and CDR2 FQNEAQ come from the germline V gene (reference sequence). The V gene lost 5 bases and the J gene lost 6 bases, with 16 bases spanning the gap. CDR3 length equals 14 residues. The CDR3 DNA is TGTGCCAGCAGCCTGCGGGAGCTTCCCGATGGCTACACCTTC. Residues: CASSLRELPDGYTF.

The chain is built from TRBV6-5 and TRBJ2-7, with 7 bases aligning to TRBD2. CDR1 MNHEY and CDR2 SVGAGI come from the germline V gene. The CDR3 totals 15 residues. V lost 4 bases and J lost 0; bases outside the gene matches: 6. In nucleotides, the CDR3 is TGTGCCAGCAGTTCCCTAGCGGAGAACTCCTACGAGCAGTACTTC. Translating it yields CASSSLAENSYEQYF.

The CDR3 sequence: CASSAPVPGRFNQPQHF. CDR3 nucleotide sequence: TGTGCCAGCAGTGCCCCAGTTCCGGGACGGTTCAATCAGCCCCAGCATTTT. The chain uses TRBV25-1 and TRBJ1-5, with D maybe TRBD1 (5 bases). Germline V gene sequence: CDR1 MGHDK, CDR2 SYGVNS. V was shortened by 4 bases and J by 3 bases, with 19 bases between the two germline ends. This CDR3 is built from 17 residues.